This TCR beta chain was documented in a study of radiation and T cells in renal cell carcinoma. Study results and caveats: In blood, top tumor clones expanded by 2 weeks, shrinking by 4. Without pretreatment biopsies, baseline tumor clonotype presence was undetermined.

J gave up 7 bases and V 3 bases, and 8 bases lay outside the gene matches. CDR1 and CDR2 from the germline V gene are LNHDA and SQIVND (reference sequence). The CDR3 totals 16 residues. Comments on this clone: Its antigen is still unknown.

Time point in this sample: blood 2 weeks post-SBRT. Treatment given: 15 Gy SBRT to primary tumor, nephrectomy 4 weeks later. This renal cell carcinoma was of the clear cell type. Profiled with immunoSEQ multiplex PCR; TCRdb holds only in-frame clones, not every one. This table holds roughly 49,000 clones, 80% found once. The chain carries TRBV19 and TRBJ2-1; 11 bases are a match to TRBD2. This receptor was taken from a woman in her sixties or seventies with renal cell carcinoma. The source material was blood, sampled from a patient whose treatment included radiotherapy and nephrectomy. The CDR3 sequence: CASSIALAGGRNEQFF. In DNA, the CDR3 is TGTGCCAGTAGTATCGCCCTAGCGGGAGGTAGGAATGAGCAGTTCTTC.